Listed here is a single T cell receptor (beta chain). Its antigen is unknown. Sampled while nominally healthy, donors likely had unrecorded immune exposures. Germline V gene sequence: CDR1 MGHRA, CDR2 YSYEKL. V was pared by 1 base and J by 1 base, with 7 bases between. This CDR3 region has 14 residues. This sample stems from a study of cytomegalovirus exposure and HLA in healthy donors. Study-level results: Accurate prediction of HLA-A and HLA-B alleles (for most subjects) was reportedly achieved from TCR beta sequences. In vitro assays verified that three CMV-associated chains recognized CMV antigens specifically.

The study ran its PCR with 60 Vbeta and 13 Jbeta primers. This table comes from immunoSEQ multiplex PCR, and its TCRdb copy is limited to in-frame clones, with some not included. This specimen shows 65,000 to 90,000 clones; the ten leading clones hold roughly 2.7%. This clonotype was sampled from a man aged 35 to 55 in good health and CMV-seronegative. The sequenced sample was PBMCs. The rearrangement links TRBV4-1 to TRBJ1-1; D not resolved. The CDR3 sequence: CASSQVVQNTEAFF. CDR3 coding DNA: TGCGCCAGCAGCCAAGTAGTGCAGAACACTGAAGCTTTCTTT.